The rows below give T cell receptor beta chains drawn from one sample of a study of B cell selection in AIRE deficiency. Sequencing was performed with immunoSEQ multiplex PCR; in TCRdb, only in-frame clones are kept and a portion is missing. The sample lists approximately 24,000 clones; roughly 95% were seen once. The sample was CD4+CD127+ conventional T cells sorted from PBMCs. The receptors stem from a human donor in good health. Both conserved end residues are part of each CDR3. The D gene is left open where the match is weak. Clone size appears in some rows only: once, few, many, or a class for an expanded clone.

size	V	D	J	DNA	CDR3
NA	TRBV29-1	NA	TRBJ1-6	TGCAGCGTTAAGAGGGACCCAAATTCACCCCTCCACTTT	CSVKRDPNSPLHF
NA	TRBV9	TRBD2	TRBJ2-7	TGTGCCAGCAGCGTAGAGGCGGGAGTTCTCAACGAGCAGTACTTC	CASSVEAGVLNEQYF
NA	TRBV5-4	TRBD1	TRBJ1-1	TGTGCCAGCAGCCCCCAGGGGGCGCAACGTACTGAAGCTTTCTTT	CASSPQGAQRTEAFF
NA	TRBV11-2	TRBD1	TRBJ2-3	TGTGCCAGCAGCTTAGGCCAGGGGGGACAGGGAGTTGATACGCAGTATTTT	CASSLGQGGQGVDTQYF
few	TRBV7-2	NA	TRBJ1-1	TGTGCCAGCAGCTTAGAGGAGGGCGCTGAAGCTTTCTTT	CASSLEEGAEAFF
NA	TRBV15	NA	TRBJ2-7	TGTGCCACCAGCAGAGATCGGAGGACACCCTCTCGTTACGAGCAGTACTTC	CATSRDRRTPSRYEQYF
NA	TRBV2	TRBD1	TRBJ1-4	TGTGCCAGCTACGGGACAGAGACTAATGAAAAACTGTTTTTT	CASYGTETNEKLFF
NA	TRBV6-6	NA	TRBJ1-1	TGTGCCAGCAGTTACAGCCGGGAGGTTGAAGCTTTCTTT	CASSYSREVEAFF
NA	TRBV7-3	TRBD2	TRBJ2-1	TGTGCCAGCAGCTTTGGACTAGCGGGAGATGAGCAGTTCTTC	CASSFGLAGDEQFF
NA	TRBV20-1	NA	TRBJ2-5	TGCAGTGGTTCCGGGGTTGAGACCCAGTACTTC	CSGSGVETQYF
NA	TRBV25-1	NA	TRBJ1-1	TGTGCCAGCAGTGAACGAACCTGGGGCAGAATGAACACTGAAGCTTTCTTT	CASSERTWGRMNTEAFF
NA	TRBV5-1	NA	TRBJ1-1	TGCGCCAGCAGCTACAGTAATGGGAACACTGAAGCTTTCTTT	CASSYSNGNTEAFF
NA	TRBV6-5	TRBD1	TRBJ1-1	TGTGCCAGCAGACGACAGGGGGTACAGGCTGAAGCTTTCTTT	CASRRQGVQAEAFF
NA	TRBV5-1	NA	TRBJ2-1	TGCGCCAGCAGCTTGGGCGGGGCAACCTCCTACAATGAGCAGTTCTTC	CASSLGGATSYNEQFF
NA	TRBV25-1	NA	TRBJ2-3	TGTGCCAGCACCCCAGGCGGTTACACAGATACGCAGTATTTT	CASTPGGYTDTQYF
NA	TRBV6-5	NA	TRBJ2-7	TGTGCCAGCAGTTTTCGGACAACTCGCTACGAGCAGTACTTC	CASSFRTTRYEQYF
once	TRBV18	TRBD1	TRBJ2-7	TGTGCCAGCTCACCACGACAGGGGGCCGAGCAGTACTTC	CASSPRQGAEQYF
NA	TRBV11-1	NA	TRBJ2-5	TGTGCCAGCAGCCACGGAGAGACCCAGTACTTC	CASSHGETQYF
NA	TRBV7-9	TRBD1	TRBJ1-3	TGTGCCAGCAGCTCAGACAGGGGATCTGGAAACACCATATATTTT	CASSSDRGSGNTIYF
NA	TRBV19	NA	TRBJ1-5	TGTGCCAGTAGTATCCCCGGGGGCGGTTATCAGCCCCAGCATTTT	CASSIPGGGYQPQHF
NA	TRBV6-1	NA	TRBJ1-6	TGTGCCAGCAGTAAAGACCGAGTGGGGATTGATTCACCCCTCCACTTT	CASSKDRVGIDSPLHF
NA	TRBV10-3	TRBD1	TRBJ1-2	TGTGCCATCAGGGGCGGACAGGTTCCTAACTATGGCTACACCTTC	CAIRGGQVPNYGYTF
NA	TRBV5-4	NA	TRBJ2-3	TGTGCCAGCAGCTCCCGACAATCAGATACGCAGTATTTT	CASSSRQSDTQYF
once	TRBV5-1	NA	TRBJ2-2	TGCGCCAGTTCAATCTGGCAGGGGAACACCGGGGAGCTGTTTTTT	CASSIWQGNTGELFF
NA	TRBV29-1	NA	TRBJ2-2	TGCAGGACCACGGGCAGGGCCCGCACCGGGGAGCTGTTTTTT	CRTTGRARTGELFF
NA	TRBV2	TRBD1	TRBJ2-7	TGTGCCAGCAGTAGGACAGGCGGCTCCTACGAGCAGTACTTC	CASSRTGGSYEQYF
NA	TRBV4-2	TRBD1	TRBJ1-2	TGTGCCAGCAGCCAAGCGACAGGGATCTATGGCTACACCTTC	CASSQATGIYGYTF